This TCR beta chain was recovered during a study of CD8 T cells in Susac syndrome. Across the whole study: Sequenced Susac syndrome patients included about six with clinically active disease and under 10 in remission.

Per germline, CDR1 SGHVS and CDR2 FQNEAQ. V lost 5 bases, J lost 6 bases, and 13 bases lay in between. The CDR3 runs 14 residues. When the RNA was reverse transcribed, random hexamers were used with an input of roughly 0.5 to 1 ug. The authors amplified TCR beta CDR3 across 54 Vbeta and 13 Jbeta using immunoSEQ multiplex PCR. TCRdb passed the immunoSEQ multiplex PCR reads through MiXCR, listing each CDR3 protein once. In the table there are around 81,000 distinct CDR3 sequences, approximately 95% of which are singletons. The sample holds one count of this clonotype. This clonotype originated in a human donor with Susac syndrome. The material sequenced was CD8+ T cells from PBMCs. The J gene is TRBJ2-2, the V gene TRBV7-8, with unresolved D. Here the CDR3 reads CASSPGSVSGELFF. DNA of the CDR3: TGTGCCAGCAGCCCCGGGTCCGTTTCCGGGGAGCTGTTTTTT.